This T cell receptor beta chain was profiled in a study of blood T cell repertoires in COVID-19. Turning to the study itself: Collection of acute and convalescent COVID-19 samples took place in the United States, Italy and Spain.

Original methodology: The authors estimated nucleated cell counts from reference gene primer amplification. Repertoires were generated with immunoSEQ multiplex PCR, while TCRdb's copy carries only in-frame clones and drops some. D and trimming come from the DNA, and the V and J calls and clone size come from that table. The data hold a few hundred thousand clones, with approximately 90% observed a single time. CDR3 length equals 14 residues. V was trimmed by 7 bases and J by 3 bases, leaving 13 bases between them. Germline CDR1 MNHEY, CDR2 SVGAGI. This clone showed up just once. Participant ages covered about 18 to 100 years across about 25 US areas.

The sample consisted of PBMCs or T cells enriched from blood (not recorded which). The receptor was isolated from a middle-aged woman with acute COVID-19. The chain joins TRBV6-5 to TRBJ1-3; the D is unclear. CDR3 in DNA: TGTGCCAGCAACTACCCCGGGAGTGGAAACACCATATATTTT. It is translated as CASNYPGSGNTIYF.